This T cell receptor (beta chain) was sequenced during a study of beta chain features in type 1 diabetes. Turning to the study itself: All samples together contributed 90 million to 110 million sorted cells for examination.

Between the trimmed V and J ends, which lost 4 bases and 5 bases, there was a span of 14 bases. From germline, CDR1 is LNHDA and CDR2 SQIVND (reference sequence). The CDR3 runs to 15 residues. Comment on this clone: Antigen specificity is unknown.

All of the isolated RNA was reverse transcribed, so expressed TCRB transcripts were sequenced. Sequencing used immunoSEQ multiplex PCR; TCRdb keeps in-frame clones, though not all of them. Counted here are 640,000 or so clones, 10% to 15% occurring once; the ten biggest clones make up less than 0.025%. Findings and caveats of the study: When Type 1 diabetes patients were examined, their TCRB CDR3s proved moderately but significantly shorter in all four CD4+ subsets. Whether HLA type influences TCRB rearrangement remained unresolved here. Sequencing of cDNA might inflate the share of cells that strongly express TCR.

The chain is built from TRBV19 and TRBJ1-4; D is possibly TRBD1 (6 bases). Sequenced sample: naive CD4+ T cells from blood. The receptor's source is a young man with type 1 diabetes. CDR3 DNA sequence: TGTGCCAGTAGTACGGCCGGACAGCTAAATGAAAAACTGTTTTTT. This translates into CASSTAGQLNEKLFF.